A selection of T cell receptor beta chains follows, all from one sample in a study of tumor T cells in aggressive B-cell lymphoma. Only in-frame clones appear in the TCRdb table, and some are missing; sequencing was by immunoSEQ multiplex PCR. The sample holds 7,300 or so clones, roughly 80% seen once. The sequencing input was tumor tissue. The receptors derive from an adult with diffuse large B cell lymphoma. Both conserved end residues are part of each CDR3. Fields, in order: D gene, V gene, J gene, clone size, CDR3 protein, CDR3 DNA. D genes are given only for firm matches. For some rows the clone size is stated as once, few or many, or as a class when expanded; others skip it.

D gene: .; V gene: TRBV7-2; J gene: TRBJ2-7; clone size: .; CDR3 protein: CASTADGGEQYF; CDR3 DNA: TGTGCCAGCACCGCAGACGGGGGAGAGCAGTACTTC
D gene: .; V gene: TRBV27; J gene: TRBJ1-1; clone size: .; CDR3 protein: CASSPRTAPNTEAFF; CDR3 DNA: TGTGCCAGCAGTCCTCGGACAGCCCCGAACACTGAAGCTTTCTTT
D gene: TRBD1; V gene: TRBV7-9; J gene: TRBJ2-6; clone size: once; CDR3 protein: CASSSTATGGASGANVLTF; CDR3 DNA: TGTGCCAGCAGCTCGACGGCGACAGGGGGCGCATCTGGGGCCAACGTCCTGACTTTC
D gene: .; V gene: TRBV11-2; J gene: TRBJ1-1; clone size: .; CDR3 protein: CASSRGGAEAFF; CDR3 DNA: TGTGCCAGCAGTCGAGGGGGAGCTGAAGCTTTCTTT
D gene: .; V gene: TRBV11-2; J gene: TRBJ2-2; clone size: .; CDR3 protein: CASTRNTGELFF; CDR3 DNA: TGTGCCAGCACCAGAAACACCGGGGAGCTGTTTTTT
D gene: TRBD1; V gene: TRBV6-5; J gene: TRBJ1-5; clone size: .; CDR3 protein: CASSYEQGNQPQHF; CDR3 DNA: TGTGCCAGCAGTTACGAACAGGGGAATCAGCCCCAGCATTTT
D gene: TRBD2; V gene: TRBV19; J gene: TRBJ2-5; clone size: few; CDR3 protein: CSSGGETQYF; CDR3 DNA: TGTTCTTCGGGGGGAGAGACCCAGTACTTC
D gene: .; V gene: TRBV27; J gene: TRBJ2-2; clone size: .; CDR3 protein: CASSPTLTPNTGELFF; CDR3 DNA: TGTGCCAGCAGTCCAACACTAACACCGAACACCGGGGAGCTGTTTTTT
D gene: TRBD1; V gene: TRBV28; J gene: TRBJ1-4; clone size: few; CDR3 protein: CASMGQQVEKLFF; CDR3 DNA: TGTGCCAGCATGGGACAGCAAGTTGAAAAACTGTTTTTT
D gene: .; V gene: TRBV28; J gene: TRBJ1-2; clone size: .; CDR3 protein: CASSFLAGYGYTF; CDR3 DNA: TGTGCCAGCAGTTTCCTGGCAGGCTATGGCTACACCTTC
D gene: .; V gene: TRBV7-9; J gene: TRBJ1-6; clone size: .; CDR3 protein: CASSDYLADSPLHF; CDR3 DNA: TGTGCCAGCAGCGACTACTTGGCGGATTCACCCCTCCACTTT
D gene: .; V gene: TRBV7-2; J gene: TRBJ2-5; clone size: .; CDR3 protein: CASSPGGGIMYF; CDR3 DNA: TGTGCCAGCAGCCCCGGCGGGGGCATCATGTACTTC
D gene: .; V gene: TRBV28; J gene: TRBJ2-7; clone size: .; CDR3 protein: CASRQPGQTYEQYF; CDR3 DNA: TGTGCCAGCAGACAGCCAGGCCAAACCTACGAGCAGTACTTC
D gene: TRBD2; V gene: TRBV27; J gene: TRBJ2-1; clone size: .; CDR3 protein: CASSLRLAETDEQFF; CDR3 DNA: TGTGCCAGCAGTTTAAGACTAGCAGAAACCGATGAGCAATTCTTC